The T cell receptor beta chain described here comes from a study of blood T cells in healthy people across ages. Germline lookup yields CDR1 PRHDT and CDR2 FYEKMQ (reference sequence). This CDR3 comprises 12 residues. The V end lost 8 bases, the J end lost 7 bases, and 11 bases lay between the germline ends. Next came a second PCR, run for about 7 to 12 cycles, which used a sample-barcoded 5' primer along with a J-beta primer mix. TCRdb re-derived calls from the 5' RACE reads in MiXCR, one entry per CDR3 protein. The data hold about 1.4 million distinct CDR3 sequences, with roughly 64% observed a single time. Samples had at least 7 million PBMCs isolated from them. Extracted total RNA amounted to at least 5.5 micrograms for each sample. Turning to this clonotype: As yet, its antigen is unknown.

Notes on the study in general: A conclusive naive versus antigen-experienced comparison was prevented by the unsorted PBMCs. Donor CMV infection status was unknown, possibly confounding age-related changes in expanded clonotypes.

The specimen sequenced was blood. V and J are TRBV13 and TRBJ2-2, with D possibly being TRBD2 (5 bases). This receptor was identified in a man aged 18 to 30 in good health. The chain's CDR3 is CASAYRGGELFF. The CDR3 DNA reads as TGTGCCAGCGCCTACCGGGGCGGGGAGCTGTTTTTT.